The entry below gives a single TCR beta chain sequence along with its context. The data were obtained in a study of cytotoxic CD8 clonotypes in ibrutinib-treated CLL. Data came from immunoSEQ multiplex PCR; TCRdb stores just in-frame clones and leaves some out. The sample includes under 300,000 clones, about three quarters seen only once; the top ten take 15%. CDR3 length: 18 residues. Trimming shortened V by 0 bases and J by 2 bases, and 20 bases separated the two germline ends. CDR1 and CDR2 from the germline V gene are SGHRS and YFSETQ. The sequence derives from a human donor with chronic lymphocytic leukemia. Sequencing was performed on PBMCs, taken after 24 months of ibrutinib treatment. The V and J genes are TRBV5-1 and TRBJ2-5, with TRBD1 as a possible D gene (5 bases). The CDR3 sequence is CASSLGGTSYPVQETQYF. The CDR3 DNA sequence: TGCGCCAGCAGCTTGGGGGGCACGAGTTACCCCGTACAAGAGACCCAGTACTTC.